One and the same sample provided the 5 T cell receptor beta chains below, sequenced in a study of metastatic and nonmetastatic thyroid tumors. Using MiXCR, TCRdb reanalyzed the PCR reads. The table records 43,000 or so clones, approximately 4.1% of them present only once. There were no patients who had received any treatment before thyroid surgery. The specimen was blood. The receptors shown here come from a female donor with papillary thyroid cancer or a benign thyroid nodule (not recorded which). Some clones in this sample may be carry-over from other donors' samples.

The rearrangement uses TRBV28 and TRBJ2-5; 7 nucleotides match TRBD1. The J segment lost 5 bases and the V segment lost 2 bases, leaving 8 bases of the junction unmatched. Germline V CDR1 and CDR2: MDHEN, SYDVKM. This CDR3 is 15 amino acids long. The CDR3 DNA reads as TGTGCCAGCAGTTTAGAGACAGGGTGCGGGGAGACCCAGTACTTC. Translating gives CASSLETGCGETQYF.

This clone was seen at least ten times. The rearrangement links TRBV7-9 to TRBJ2-3, with TRBD1 as a possible D gene (6 bases). The germline gives CDR1 SEHNR, CDR2 FQNEAQ (reference sequence). The V and J ends lost 4 bases and 0 bases respectively, with 17 bases between them. CDR3 length: 17 residues. The DNA for the CDR3 is TGTGCCAGCAGCTACCTGGACAGCTCGATTAGCACAGATACGCAGTATTTT. Amino acid sequence: CASSYLDSSISTDTQYF.

This clone was counted many times. The rearrangement joins TRBV5-4 to TRBJ2-3; D possibly corresponds to TRBD1 (7 bases). Trimming removed 0 bases from V and 1 base from J, with 9 bases in between. Germline V gives CDR1 SGHNT, CDR2 YYREEE (reference sequence). The CDR3 has 15 residues. The chain's CDR3 is CASSLGGTGTDTQYF. DNA for the CDR3: TGTGCCAGCAGCTTGGGCGGGACAGGCACAGATACGCAGTATTTT. Combining the CDR3 with reference TRBV5-4 and TRBJ2-3 gives the whole variable domain ETGVTQSPTHLIKTRGQQVTLRCSSQSGHNTVSWYQQALGQGPQFIFQYYREEENGRGNFPPRFSGLQFPNYSSELNVNALELDDSALYLCASSLGGTGTDTQYFGPGTRLTVL.

The chain recombines TRBV12-3 or TRBV12-4 with TRBJ2-1; TRBD1 agrees at 7 bases. J was trimmed by 8 bases and V by 3 bases; bases with no gene match: 13. The CDR3 covers 16 residues. DNA for the CDR3: TGTGCCAGCAGTTTCAAGGGGGCGGGTAACGGGGATGAGCAGTTCTTC. Its protein is CASSFKGAGNGDEQFF.

V gene TRBV19 combines with J gene TRBJ2-3, with D perhaps matching TRBD1 (6 bases). This CDR3 contains 14 residues. CDR1 and CDR2 (germline): LNHDA, SQIVND (reference sequence). The V gene lost 10 bases and the J gene lost 4 bases, with 18 bases spanning the gap. CDR3 sequence: CATRARGNSDTQYF. The CDR3 DNA reads TGTGCCACTAGGGCGAGGGGGAATTCAGATACGCAGTATTTT.